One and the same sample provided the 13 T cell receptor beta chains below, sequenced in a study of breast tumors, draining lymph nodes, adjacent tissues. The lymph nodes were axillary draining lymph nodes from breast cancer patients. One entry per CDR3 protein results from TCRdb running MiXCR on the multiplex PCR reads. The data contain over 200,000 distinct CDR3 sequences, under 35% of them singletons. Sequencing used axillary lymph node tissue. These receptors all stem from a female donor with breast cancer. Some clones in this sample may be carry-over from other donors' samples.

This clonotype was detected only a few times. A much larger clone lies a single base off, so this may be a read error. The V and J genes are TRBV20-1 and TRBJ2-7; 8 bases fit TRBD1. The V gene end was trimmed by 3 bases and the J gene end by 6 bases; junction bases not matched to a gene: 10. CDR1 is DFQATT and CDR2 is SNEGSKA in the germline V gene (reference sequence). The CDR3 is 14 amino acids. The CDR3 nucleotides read TGCAGTGCTAGCAGGGGGCGCTTGGGCTCCGAGCAGTACTTC. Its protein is CSASRGRLGSEQYF.

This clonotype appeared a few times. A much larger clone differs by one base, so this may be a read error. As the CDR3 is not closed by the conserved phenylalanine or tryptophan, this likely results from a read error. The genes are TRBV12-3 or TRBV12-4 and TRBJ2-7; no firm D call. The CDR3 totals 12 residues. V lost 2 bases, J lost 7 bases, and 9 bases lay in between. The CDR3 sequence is CASSLTIGEQYL. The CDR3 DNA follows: TGTGCCAGCAGTTTAACAATCGGGGAGCAGTACCTC.

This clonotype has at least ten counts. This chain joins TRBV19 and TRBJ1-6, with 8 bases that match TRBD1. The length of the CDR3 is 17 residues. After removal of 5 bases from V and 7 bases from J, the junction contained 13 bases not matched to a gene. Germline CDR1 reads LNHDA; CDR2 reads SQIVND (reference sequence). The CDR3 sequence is CASSLPQSRGPNSPLHF. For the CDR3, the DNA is TGTGCCAGTAGTCTCCCCCAGAGCAGGGGGCCCAATTCACCCCTCCACTTT.

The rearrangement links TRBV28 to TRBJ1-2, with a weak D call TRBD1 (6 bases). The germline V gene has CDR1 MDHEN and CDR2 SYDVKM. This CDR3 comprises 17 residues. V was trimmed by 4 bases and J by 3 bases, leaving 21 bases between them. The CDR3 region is CASSYATGTWVDYGYTF. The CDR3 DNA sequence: TGTGCCAGCAGTTACGCCACAGGGACTTGGGTTGACTATGGCTACACCTTC.

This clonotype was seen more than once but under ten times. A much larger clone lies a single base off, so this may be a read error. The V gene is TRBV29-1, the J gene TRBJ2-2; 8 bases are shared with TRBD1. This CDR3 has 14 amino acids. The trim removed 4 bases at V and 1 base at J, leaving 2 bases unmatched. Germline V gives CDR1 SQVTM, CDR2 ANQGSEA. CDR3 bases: TGCAGCGTTGCTGGGACAGGGAACACCGGGGAGCTGTTTTTT. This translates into CSVAGTGNTGELFF.

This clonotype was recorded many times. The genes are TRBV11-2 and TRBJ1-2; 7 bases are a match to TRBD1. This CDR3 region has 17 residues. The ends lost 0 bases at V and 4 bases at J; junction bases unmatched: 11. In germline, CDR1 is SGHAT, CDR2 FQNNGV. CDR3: CASSLEGLRGPGYGYTF. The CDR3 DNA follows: TGTGCCAGCAGCTTAGAAGGATTGAGGGGGCCTGGCTATGGCTACACCTTC.

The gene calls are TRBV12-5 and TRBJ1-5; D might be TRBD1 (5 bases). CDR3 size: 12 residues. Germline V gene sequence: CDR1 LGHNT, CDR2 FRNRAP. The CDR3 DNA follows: TGTGCCAGCAGAGCGGGGACTCAGCCCCAGCATTTT. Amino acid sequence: CASRAGTQPQHF.

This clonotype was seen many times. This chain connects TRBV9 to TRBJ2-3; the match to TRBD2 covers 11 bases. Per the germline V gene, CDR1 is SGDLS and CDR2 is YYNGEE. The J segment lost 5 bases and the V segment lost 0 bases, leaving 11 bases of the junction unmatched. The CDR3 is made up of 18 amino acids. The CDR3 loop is CASSVVGSGRAGVDTQYF. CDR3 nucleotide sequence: TGTGCCAGCAGCGTAGTTGGTAGCGGGAGGGCCGGTGTAGATACGCAGTATTTT.

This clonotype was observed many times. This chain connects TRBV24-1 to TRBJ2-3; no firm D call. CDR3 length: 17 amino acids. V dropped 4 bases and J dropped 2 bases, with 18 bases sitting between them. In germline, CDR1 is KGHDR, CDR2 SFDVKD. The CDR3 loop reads CATSDPPWPPNTDTQYF. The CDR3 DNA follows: TGTGCCACCAGTGACCCACCCTGGCCCCCCAACACAGATACGCAGTATTTT.

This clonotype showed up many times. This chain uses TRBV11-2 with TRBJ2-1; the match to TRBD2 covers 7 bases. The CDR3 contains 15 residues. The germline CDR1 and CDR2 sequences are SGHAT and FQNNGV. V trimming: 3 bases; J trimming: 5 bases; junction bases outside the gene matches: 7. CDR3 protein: CASSFAGLPNNEQFF. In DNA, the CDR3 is TGTGCCAGCAGCTTCGCGGGACTACCAAACAATGAGCAGTTCTTC.

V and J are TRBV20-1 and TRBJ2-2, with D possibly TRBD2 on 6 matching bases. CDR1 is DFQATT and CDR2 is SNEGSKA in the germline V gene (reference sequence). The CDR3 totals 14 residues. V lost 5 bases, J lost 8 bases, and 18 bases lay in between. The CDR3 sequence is CSARGEPRGGELFF. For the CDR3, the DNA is TGCAGTGCTCGCGGGGAGCCCCGGGGAGGGGAGCTGTTTTTT.

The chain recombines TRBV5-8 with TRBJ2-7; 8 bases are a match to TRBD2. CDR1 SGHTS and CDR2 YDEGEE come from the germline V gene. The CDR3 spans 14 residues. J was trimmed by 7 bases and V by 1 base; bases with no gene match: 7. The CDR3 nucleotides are TGTGCCAGCAGCTTGTACGGGGGGGCGGGTGAGCAGTACGTC. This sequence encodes CASSLYGGAGEQYV.

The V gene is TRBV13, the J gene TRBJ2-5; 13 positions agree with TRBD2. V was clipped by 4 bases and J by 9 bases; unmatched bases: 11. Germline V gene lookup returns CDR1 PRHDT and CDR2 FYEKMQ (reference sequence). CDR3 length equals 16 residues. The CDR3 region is CASSSLAGGRLEAQYF. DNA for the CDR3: TGTGCCAGCAGCTCACTAGCGGGGGGGCGCTTGGAGGCCCAGTACTTC.